This record covers a single TCR beta chain. No antigen is known for it. The record has no base qualities; no much larger clone is one base away. The data were obtained in a study of T cells in Graves' hyperthyroidism and ophthalmopathy (dated by TCRdb to between 2019 and 2020). Describing the broader study: Peripheral blood was sampled at the time of initial diagnosis, prior to any treatment. To identify distinguishing TCR V-J signatures, a discovery cohort of around 98 patients was used, comprising approximately 40 with Graves' ophthalmopathy and under 60 with stable Graves' hyperthyroidism. An independent validation cohort of around 19 hyperthyroidism patients and 17 patients who later progressed to ophthalmopathy tested prospective prediction of ophthalmopathy. For training and testing, the 80 to 100 patients in the discovery cohort were randomly divided in a 7:3 ratio. Thyroid tissue and blood T-cell repertoires from more than 5 Graves' hyperthyroidism patients were also compared in the study. Following sampling, methimazole starting at 30 mg daily was given to hyperthyroidism patients, and high-dose intravenous methylprednisolone was given to ophthalmopathy patients. The paper describes TCR Vbeta CDR3 sequencing of 135 peripheral blood samples, made up of fewer than 50 ophthalmopathy patients, more than 70 hyperthyroidism patients and approximately 17 progressor patients. The full study reports these points: In validation, the model predicted progression to ophthalmopathy with approximately 71% sensitivity and about 72% specificity, a median of roughly seven months before onset. A 13 V-J signature model separated ophthalmopathy from stable hyperthyroidism, with 87.88% sensitivity and about 81% specificity in cross-validation and 80%/75% in testing. Most expanded thyroid clonotypes (frequency above 0.001) were also detected in blood, a finding suggesting that blood repertoires may reflect thyroid immune responses. No statistical method was used to set the sample size in advance, and investigators knew the group allocation.

TCR beta CDR3 regions were amplified from RNA transcripts. For the first round of RT-PCR on the TCR CDR3, the HTBI primer set was used together with the Qiagen OneStep RT-PCR kit. Libraries were constructed in a second round of multiplex PCR, after which size selection and purification were carried out. The libraries were sequenced on an Illumina HiSeq2000 using paired-end 100 bp reads. The original pipeline was this. SOAPnuke was used to process the raw data, removing reads that contained adapters or uncalled bases, had a mean Phred below 15, or lacked an exact match to the constant primer or identifier. COPE v1.2.5 was used to merge the high-quality paired reads, and each unique nucleotide sequence was defined as a clonotype. Clonotypes were aligned to IMGT TRBV, TRBD and TRBJ reference segments using MiTCR v1.1. Only V-J combinations with frequency above 0.0001, covering 99% to 99.2% of repertoires, were analysed. A TCS score was defined as the ratio of F50 (clonal expansion) to E x V (chaos), with BLOSUM62-based TCRdist applied between CDR3 peptides within each V-J. Welch's t-statistics and random forest reduced several hundred V-J features to 10 to 15, which were used in a naive Bayes classifier (R e1071). TCRdb cleaned the public reads at Q25 with fastp, built clones with MiXCR and kept in-frame beta chains. Records with the same CDR3 protein are collapsed into one entry carrying the most frequent genes and DNA. The V and J calls come from TCRdb's annotation, not from the publication. Recorded for this sample are 250,000 to 300,000 distinct CDR3 sequences; more than 12% of them occurred a single time. Of the sample, roughly 15% falls within the top ten clones.

Hyperthyroidism patients were newly diagnosed, had a disease duration of under 2 months, and were aged 18 to 65 years. Patients with uncontrolled infections, other autoimmune diseases, pregnancy or lactation were excluded. Diagnoses were based on clinical symptoms, serum thyroxine and TRAb, thyroid ultrasound and orbital computed tomography. Blood from progressor patients was drawn when they were first diagnosed with hyperthyroidism, before any ophthalmopathy symptoms appeared. Ficoll-Paque density gradient centrifugation was used to isolate PBMCs from about 9.4 ml of fresh peripheral blood. Progressor patients were initially diagnosed with Graves' hyperthyroidism and developed ophthalmopathy during follow-up. Trizol reagent was used to extract total RNA, and RNA quality was then checked on an Agilent 2100 Bioanalyzer. The sequencing input was blood. This clonotype was sampled from a woman between 40 and 55 years old with Graves' hyperthyroidism that later progressed to Graves' ophthalmopathy.

The base sequence is TGTGCCAGCAGCCATATACAGGGGGGATTGGCTGAAGCTTTCTTT. Its amino acids are CASSHIQGGLAEAFF. The chain links TRBV16 with TRBJ1-1; TRBD1 aligns with 8 central bases. After removal of 3 bases from V and 6 bases from J, the junction retains 9 bases not matched to a gene. The CDR3 numbers 15 residues from cysteine through phenylalanine. Just CDR3 DNA is preserved here, 45 bases in frame from base 1. The CDR1 and CDR2 encoded by the germline V gene are KGHSY and FQNENV. Full variable domain (CDR3 extended with the reference TRBV16 and TRBJ1-1 proteins): GEEVAQTPKHLVRGEGQKAKLYCAPIKGHSYVFWYQQVLKNEFKFLISFQNENVFDETGMPKERFSAKCLPNSPCSLEIQATKLEDSAVYFCASSHIQGGLAEAFFGQGTRLTVV.